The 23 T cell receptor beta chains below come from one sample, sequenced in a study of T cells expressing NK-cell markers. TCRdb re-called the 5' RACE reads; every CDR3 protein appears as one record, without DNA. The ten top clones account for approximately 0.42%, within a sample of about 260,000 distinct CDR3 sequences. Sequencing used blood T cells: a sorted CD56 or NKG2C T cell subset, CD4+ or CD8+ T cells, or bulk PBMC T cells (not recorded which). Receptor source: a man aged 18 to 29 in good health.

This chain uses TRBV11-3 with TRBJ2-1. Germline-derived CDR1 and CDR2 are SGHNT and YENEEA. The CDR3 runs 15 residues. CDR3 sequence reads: CASSVRVSSYNEQFF. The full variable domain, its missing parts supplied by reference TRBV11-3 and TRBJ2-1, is EAGVVQSPRYKIIEKKQPVAFWCNPISGHNTLYWYLQNLGQGPELLIRYENEEAVDDSQLPKDRFSAERLKGVDSTLKIQPAELGDSAVYLCASSVRVSSYNEQFFGPGTRLTVL.

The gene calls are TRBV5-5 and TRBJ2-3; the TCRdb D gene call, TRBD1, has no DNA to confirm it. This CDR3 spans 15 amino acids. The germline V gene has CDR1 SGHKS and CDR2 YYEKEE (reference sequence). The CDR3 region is CASSPGGAGTDTQYF.

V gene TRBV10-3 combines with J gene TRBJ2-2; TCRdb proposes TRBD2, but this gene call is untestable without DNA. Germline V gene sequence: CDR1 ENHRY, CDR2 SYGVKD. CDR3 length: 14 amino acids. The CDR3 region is CAISGTSLSGELFF.

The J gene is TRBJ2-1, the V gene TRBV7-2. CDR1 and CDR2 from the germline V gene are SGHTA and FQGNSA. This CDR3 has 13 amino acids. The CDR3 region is CASSAVGGNEQFF.

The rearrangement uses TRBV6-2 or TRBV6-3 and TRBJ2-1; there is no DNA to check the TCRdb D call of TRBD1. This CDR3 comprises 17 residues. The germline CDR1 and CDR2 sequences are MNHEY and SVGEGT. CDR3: CASMGRGRLLAYNEQFF.

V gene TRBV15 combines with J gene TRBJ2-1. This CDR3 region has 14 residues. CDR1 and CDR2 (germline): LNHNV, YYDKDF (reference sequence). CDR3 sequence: CATNSFERYNEQFF.

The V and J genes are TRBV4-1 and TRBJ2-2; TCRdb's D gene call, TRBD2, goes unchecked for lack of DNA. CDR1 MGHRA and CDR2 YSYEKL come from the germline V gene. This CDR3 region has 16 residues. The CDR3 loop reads CASSRPGTSPIGELFF.

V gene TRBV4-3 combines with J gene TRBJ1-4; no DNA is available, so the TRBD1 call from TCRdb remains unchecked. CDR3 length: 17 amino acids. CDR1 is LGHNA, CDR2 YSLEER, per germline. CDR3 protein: CASSRRTGGELNEKLFF.

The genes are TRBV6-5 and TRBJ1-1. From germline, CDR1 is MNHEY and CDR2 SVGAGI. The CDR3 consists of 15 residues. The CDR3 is CASSYNQQKNTEAFF.

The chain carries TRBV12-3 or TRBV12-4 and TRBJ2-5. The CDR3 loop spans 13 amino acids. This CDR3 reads CASSFTIEGTQYF.

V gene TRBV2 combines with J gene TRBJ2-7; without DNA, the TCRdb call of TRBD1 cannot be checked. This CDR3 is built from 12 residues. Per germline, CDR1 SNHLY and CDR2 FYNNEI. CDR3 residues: CASYGGRRQGYF.

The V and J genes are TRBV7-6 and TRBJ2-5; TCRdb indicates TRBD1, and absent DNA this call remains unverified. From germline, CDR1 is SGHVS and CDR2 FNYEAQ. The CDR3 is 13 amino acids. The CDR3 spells CGSGTQYQETQYF.

CDR3 region: CASSLRAVGTGELFF. The V and J genes are TRBV12-3 or TRBV12-4 and TRBJ2-2; TCRdb outputs TRBD1, but without DNA this stays unchecked. There are 15 residues in the CDR3.

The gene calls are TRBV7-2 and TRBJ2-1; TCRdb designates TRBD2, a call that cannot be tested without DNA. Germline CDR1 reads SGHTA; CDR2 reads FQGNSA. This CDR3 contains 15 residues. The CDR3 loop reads CASSLDLAGYNEQFF.

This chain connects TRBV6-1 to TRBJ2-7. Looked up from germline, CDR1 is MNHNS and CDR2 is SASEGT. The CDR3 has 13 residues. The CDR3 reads CASKTGVSYEQYF.

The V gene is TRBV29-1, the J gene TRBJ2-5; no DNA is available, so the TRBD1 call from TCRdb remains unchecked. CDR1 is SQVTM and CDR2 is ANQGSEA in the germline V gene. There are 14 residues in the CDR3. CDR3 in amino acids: CSVVFRGFRETQYF.

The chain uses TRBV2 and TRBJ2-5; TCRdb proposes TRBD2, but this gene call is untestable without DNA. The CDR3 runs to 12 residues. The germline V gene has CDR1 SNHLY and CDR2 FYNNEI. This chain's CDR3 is CASTISEETQYF.

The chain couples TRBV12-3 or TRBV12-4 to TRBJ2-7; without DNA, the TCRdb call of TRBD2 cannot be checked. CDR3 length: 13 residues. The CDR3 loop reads CASSGTSEYEQYF.

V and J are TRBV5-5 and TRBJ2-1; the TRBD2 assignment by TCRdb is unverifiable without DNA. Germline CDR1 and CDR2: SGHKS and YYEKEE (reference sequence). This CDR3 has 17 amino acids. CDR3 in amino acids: CASSLFGRLDSYNEQFF.

The CDR3 reads CASSDPYNSEAFF. The chain combines TRBV10-1 with TRBJ1-1; TCRdb returns TRBD1, unconfirmable since there is no DNA. The CDR3 is made up of 13 amino acids. Germline CDR1 WNHNN, CDR2 SYGVQD (reference sequence).

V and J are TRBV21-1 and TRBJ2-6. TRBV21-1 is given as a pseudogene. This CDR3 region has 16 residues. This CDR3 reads CASSMPRVTGANVLTF.

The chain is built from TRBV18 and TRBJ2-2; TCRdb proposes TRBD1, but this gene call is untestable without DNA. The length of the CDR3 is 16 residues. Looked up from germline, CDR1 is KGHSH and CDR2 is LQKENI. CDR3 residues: CASSPWTGANTGELFF.

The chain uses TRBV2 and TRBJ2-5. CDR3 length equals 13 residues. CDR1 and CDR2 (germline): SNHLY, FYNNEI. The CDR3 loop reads CASHRTAQETQYF.